Following are 27 T cell receptor beta chains from one sample sequenced in a study of a mutant IDH1 vaccine in newly diagnosed glioma. These TCRs' antigens remain unknown. Libraries were prepared by immunoSEQ multiplex PCR; TCRdb keeps only in-frame clonotypes and omits some of them. The sample holds roughly 50,000 clones, around 80% seen once. Time point denoted: week 5, during vaccination. The investigators gave 300 ug of mutant IDH1 20-mer peptide in each vaccine dose, together with topical imiquimod. Sample: PBMCs, taken from a glioma patient whose treatment included an IDH1 peptide vaccine. These receptors all stem from a woman aged 40 to 55 with glioma.

The rearrangement joins TRBV7-9 to TRBJ1-1, with a tentative D call TRBD1 (5 bases). Between the trimmed V and J ends, which lost 5 bases and 10 bases, there was a span of 14 bases. The CDR3 is 12 amino acids. Germline V gene sequence: CDR1 SEHNR, CDR2 FQNEAQ (reference sequence). Written as DNA, the CDR3 is TGTGCCAGCAGCAGGGACGGGGTCGGAGCTTTCTTT. Encoded protein: CASSRDGVGAFF.

As concerns this clone: The identical CDR3 is also encoded by other nucleotide sequences in the sample. The chain uses TRBV7-2 and TRBJ1-1; D is undetermined. This CDR3 contains 14 residues. The V end was cut by 2 bases, the J end by 1 base, with 8 bases between. Germline V CDR1 and CDR2: SGHTA, FQGNSA. The CDR3 reads CASSLSGGNTEAFF. CDR3 in DNA: TGTGCCAGCAGCTTAAGCGGCGGGAACACTGAAGCTTTCTTT.

J is TRBJ1-5 and V is TRBV27, with D maybe TRBD1 (5 bases). The V end was cut by 3 bases, the J end by 4 bases, with 10 bases between. The CDR3 sequence is 14 residues long. CDR1 is MNHEY and CDR2 is SMNVEV in the germline V gene (reference sequence). DNA of the CDR3: TGTGCCAGCAGTTTGGAAAGGGGAAATCAGCCCCAGCATTTT. This encodes CASSLERGNQPQHF.

This chain uses TRBV29-1 with TRBJ1-1; D gene unclear. Trimming removed 1 base from V and 1 base from J, with 10 bases in between. The CDR3 spans 14 residues. Germline CDR1 reads SQVTM; CDR2 reads ANQGSEA. The chain's CDR3 is CSVEALNPNTEAFF. The CDR3 coding sequence is TGCAGCGTTGAAGCTCTTAATCCGAACACTGAAGCTTTCTTT.

V is TRBV2 and J is TRBJ1-3, with D unclear. CDR1 SNHLY and CDR2 FYNNEI come from the germline V gene. This CDR3 region has 13 residues. Trimming shortened V by 9 bases and J by 2 bases, and 11 bases separated the two germline ends. CDR3 coding DNA: TGTGCCAGTGAGGACGGCGCTGGAAACACCATATATTTT. It codes for CASEDGAGNTIYF. Together with reference TRBV2 and TRBJ1-3, the CDR3 gives the full variable domain: EPEVTQTPSHQVTQMGQEVILRCVPISNHLYFYWYRQILGQKVEFLVSFYNNEISEKSEIFDDQFSVERPDGSNFTLKIRSTKLEDSAMYFCASEDGAGNTIYFGEGSWLTVV.

The V gene is TRBV10-3, the J gene TRBJ1-5; D call uncertain. The CDR3 sequence is 15 residues long. Between the trimmed V and J ends, which lost 2 bases and 7 bases, there was a span of 15 bases. Germline loops: CDR1 ENHRY, CDR2 SYGVKD. CDR3 amino acids: CAISEAPGQPQPQHF. The CDR3 region has the DNA TGTGCCATCAGTGAGGCCCCCGGGCAGCCACAGCCCCAGCATTTT.

The V and J genes are TRBV6-5 and TRBJ2-1, with 12 positions matching TRBD2. Per germline, CDR1 MNHEY and CDR2 SVGAGI. V gave up 7 bases and J gave up 6 bases; unmatched junction bases: 7. CDR3 length: 15 residues. CDR3 DNA sequence: TGTGCCAGCACCCTGCTAGCGGGGGGGACCAATGAGCAGTTCTTC. Translated: CASTLLAGGTNEQFF.

V gene TRBV7-2 combines with J gene TRBJ1-2; 7 bases are shared with TRBD1. This CDR3 is built from 16 residues. Trimming at V came to 1 base and at J to 2 bases, leaving 7 bases not matched to a gene. In germline, CDR1 is SGHTA, CDR2 FQGNSA. DNA for the CDR3: TGTGCCAGCAGCTTAGTAGTAGGGGGCTCGAACTATGGCTACACCTTC. It encodes CASSLVVGGSNYGYTF.

This clone was counted a single time. The chain couples TRBV5-5 to TRBJ1-5; no clear D. CDR3 size: 14 residues. V was clipped by 1 base and J by 5 bases, with 10 bases between them. The germline CDR1 and CDR2 sequences are SGHKS and YYEKEE (reference sequence). CDR3 region: CASSLNLWDQPQHF. Here the CDR3 DNA reads TGTGCCAGCAGCTTGAACCTCTGGGATCAGCCCCAGCATTTT.

This chain uses TRBV29-1 with TRBJ1-1; D remains unclear. The germline V gene encodes CDR1 SQVTM and CDR2 ANQGSEA. V was clipped by 5 bases and J by 1 base, with 2 bases between them. The CDR3 is 10 residues long. The CDR3 spells CSVRNTEAFF. CDR3 DNA sequence: TGCAGCGTTCGGAACACTGAAGCTTTCTTT.

This chain joins TRBV6-5 and TRBJ1-1; D remains ambiguous. Germline-derived CDR1 and CDR2 are MNHEY and SVGAGI. This CDR3 has 15 amino acids. Between the trimmed V and J ends, which lost 5 bases and 5 bases, there was a span of 18 bases. CDR3 coding DNA: TGTGCCAGCAGTAGTCTTTTAGGTATTGGTACTGAAGCTTTCTTT. This encodes CASSSLLGIGTEAFF.

This clone was recorded only once. The chain is built from TRBV30 and TRBJ2-3; 7 nucleotides line up with TRBD2. Germline lookup yields CDR1 GTSNPN and CDR2 SVGIG (reference sequence). CDR3 length equals 14 residues. The V and J ends lost 4 bases and 2 bases, in that order; junction bases with no gene match: 6. The CDR3 is CAWMGGTPTDTQYF. The DNA for the CDR3 is TGTGCCTGGATGGGAGGGACTCCCACAGATACGCAGTATTTT.

This sequence joins TRBV4-1 and TRBJ2-1, with TRBD1 matching over 10 bases. V lost 3 bases and J lost 5; bases outside the gene matches: 4. Germline CDR1 reads MGHRA; CDR2 reads YSYEKL. The CDR3 contains 15 residues. The CDR3 nucleotides read TGCGCCAGCAGCCAGCGGGACAGGGGAGACAATGAGCAGTTCTTC. Amino acids: CASSQRDRGDNEQFF.

The DNA of the CDR3 is TGTGCCAGCAGCTTGACTAGCGGGGGTTACAATGAGCAGTTCTTC. This encodes CASSLTSGGYNEQFF. The chain combines TRBV7-8 with TRBJ2-1; 12 positions match TRBD2. Trimming removed 3 bases from V and 4 bases from J; junction bases left unmatched: 1. Germline V gene data show CDR1 as SGHVS and CDR2 as FQNEAQ. There are 15 residues in the CDR3.

The genes are TRBV21-1 and TRBJ2-2; the table's TRBD1 call for D was not verified on the DNA. TRBV21-1 counts as a pseudogene. CDR3 length equals 17 residues. The CDR3 sequence is CASSKIAGQGKGGELFF. DNA of the CDR3: TGTGCCAGCAGCAAAATTGCGGGACAGGGCAAAGGCGGGGAGCTGTTTTTT.

The chain has TRBV6-1 and TRBJ1-1, with D unclear. Germline CDR1 and CDR2: MNHNS and SASEGT. The CDR3 is 14 residues long. V was trimmed by 9 bases and J by 7 bases, leaving 21 bases between them. The CDR3 nucleotides read TGTGCCAGTTCTGGTCTACGCCGGACCATTGAAGCTTTCTTT. Its translation: CASSGLRRTIEAFF.

V usage is TRBV29-1 and J usage is TRBJ2-7, with a possible D match to TRBD2 (6 bases). Trimming pared 4 bases from V and 5 bases from J, leaving 18 bases between. CDR1 is SQVTM, CDR2 ANQGSEA, per germline. The CDR3 spans 14 residues. For the CDR3, the DNA is TGCAGCGTTGTGTTTCCTCGGGAGCTCCACGAGCAGTACTTC. Translation: CSVVFPRELHEQYF.

In this sample, this clone turned up a few times. This rearrangement joins TRBV4-3 to TRBJ1-1; D is undetermined. Germline V gives CDR1 LGHNA, CDR2 YSLEER. V lost 3 bases, J lost 6 bases, and 14 bases lay in between. The CDR3 totals 14 residues. The CDR3 bases are TGCGCCAGCAGCCAGGAGCAGGAGCTTCCTGAAGCTTTCTTT. Protein: CASSQEQELPEAFF.

The chain links TRBV7-3 to TRBJ2-5; perhaps TRBD2 as D (7 bases). From germline, CDR1 is SGHTA and CDR2 FQGTGA. This CDR3 spans 14 amino acids. V was cut by 5 bases and J by 5 bases, with 15 bases left in between. The DNA of the CDR3 is TGTGCCAGCAGCCCCTTGGGGGGGCTTGAGACCCAGTACTTC. This gives the protein CASSPLGGLETQYF.

J is TRBJ2-7 and V is TRBV7-6, with D tentatively TRBD1 (7 bases). V lost 5 bases to trimming and J lost 6 bases, with 14 bases between them. In germline, CDR1 is SGHVS, CDR2 FNYEAQ. This CDR3 spans 13 amino acids. This chain's CDR3 is CASSPRQGGEQYF. The CDR3 nucleotides are TGTGCCAGCAGCCCTCGTCAGGGGGGCGAGCAGTACTTC.

The rearrangement uses TRBV12-1 and TRBJ2-7. TRBV12-1 is described as a pseudogene. The length of the CDR3 is 15 residues. CDR3 residues: CASSLRDPWSYEQYF. Here the CDR3 DNA reads TGTGCCAGCAGCCTCAGGGACCCCTGGTCTTACGAGCAGTACTTC.

This rearrangement joins TRBV5-1 to TRBJ1-1; TRBD1 might be the D (5 bases). V was clipped by 0 bases and J by 3 bases, with 9 bases between them. This CDR3 is built from 14 residues. Germline V gene data show CDR1 as SGHRS and CDR2 as YFSETQ. For the CDR3, the DNA is TGCGCCAGCAGCTTGGGACAGATAGACACTGAAGCTTTCTTT. This translates into CASSLGQIDTEAFF.

The chain joins TRBV7-2 to TRBJ2-2, with unresolved D. The germline CDR1 and CDR2 sequences are SGHTA and FQGNSA. CDR3 size: 13 residues. V was pared by 2 bases and J by 8 bases, with 9 bases between. DNA of the CDR3: TGTGCCAGCAGCTTAAGGCTCATGGGGGAGCTGTTTTTT. This codes for CASSLRLMGELFF.

The CDR3 DNA reads TGCAGCGTCGCCGACACCTCAAATCAGCCCCAGCATTTT. Translation gives CSVADTSNQPQHF. The J gene is TRBJ1-5, the V gene TRBV29-1; D remains unclear. The V end lost 6 bases, the J end lost 4 bases, and 13 bases lay between the germline ends. CDR1 and CDR2 from the germline V gene are SQVTM and ANQGSEA. CDR3 length: 13 residues.

The count of this clone is one. This chain links TRBV5-1 with TRBJ2-5; tentative D call: TRBD1 (5 bases). CDR3 length equals 14 residues. CDR1 is SGHRS and CDR2 is YFSETQ in the germline V gene. With 1 base removed from V and 7 bases from J, the gap between germline ends came to 14 bases. CDR3 nucleotide sequence: TGCGCCAGCAGCTTGACTCAGGGCGTTGGGACCCAGTACTTC. It encodes CASSLTQGVGTQYF.

V is TRBV10-3 and J is TRBJ2-4, with D tentatively TRBD1 or TRBD2 (5 bases each). V was clipped by 5 bases and J by 0 bases, with 8 bases between them. CDR1 and CDR2 from the germline V gene are ENHRY and SYGVKD. This CDR3 contains 14 residues. The CDR3 reads CAISPGTAKNIQYF. The CDR3 nucleotides read TGTGCCATCAGTCCCGGGACAGCCAAAAACATTCAGTACTTC.

This chain connects TRBV29-1 to TRBJ1-2; a weak D match, TRBD1 (5 bases). The CDR3 spans 15 residues. With 1 base removed from V and 2 bases from J, the gap between germline ends came to 14 bases. Germline CDR1 and CDR2: SQVTM and ANQGSEA. CDR3 in amino acids: CSVEGKGRKNYGYTF. CDR3 DNA sequence: TGCAGCGTTGAAGGCAAGGGGAGGAAAAACTATGGCTACACCTTC.